The clone carrying this TCR beta chain was picked up a small number of times. As handled by the study authors: Nucleated cell number was recorded as an estimate derived from reference gene primer amplification. Clones were read by immunoSEQ multiplex PCR, and TCRdb kept only the in-frame ones, dropping some. That table is the source of V, J and clone size, and D and trimming were worked out from the DNA. The repertoire includes roughly 70,000 clones, around 77% of them detected once, and about 9.8% sits in the top ten. This entry comes from a study of blood T cell repertoires in COVID-19. Background on the study: The samples span acute and convalescent COVID-19 from the United States, Italy and Spain. From T cells, B-cell-depleted T cells, or PBMCs came the material, which was cDNA or gDNA.

This CDR3 spans 16 amino acids. V dropped 4 bases and J dropped 4; count of bases not matched to a gene: 13. Germline CDR1 SGHDT, CDR2 YYEEEE. Sequencing input: peripheral blood. V gene TRBV5-6 combines with J gene TRBJ1-2; 7 nucleotides line up with TRBD1. This TCR came from a human donor in a cohort sampled during active COVID-19. In nucleotides, the CDR3 is TGTGCCAGCAGCCCTGACAGGGTAGACGGGCTCTATGGCTACACCTTC. Translation gives CASSPDRVDGLYGYTF. The complete variable domain, with remaining parts taken from reference TRBV5-6 and TRBJ1-2, reads DAGVTQSPTHLIKTRGQQVTLRCSPKSGHDTVSWYQQALGQGPQFIFQYYEEEERQRGNFPDRFSGHQFPNYSSELNVNALLLGDSALYLCASSPDRVDGLYGYTFGSGTRLTVV.